Shown below are 31 T cell receptor beta chains from a single sample sequenced in a study of immune evolution from preneoplasia to lung adenocarcinoma (dated by TCRdb to the early 2020s). Library method: the immunoSEQ multiplex PCR assay. TCRdb mirrors the immuneACCESS table, restricted to in-frame sequences. Some clones are absent from its copies; in checked studies, under half trace to an unresolved V gene, and the reason for the others is unknown. The sample table contains 30,000 to 45,000 clones; only one count was recorded for 60% to 75% of them. The ten largest clones take up 6% to 7% of the sample. The specimen sequenced was FFPE invasive lung adenocarcinoma tissue. What the cell subset or site label conveys for this sample: frankly invasive lung adenocarcinoma (ADC). Receptor source: a person in their sixties or seventies with lung adenocarcinoma.

The J gene is TRBJ2-1, the V gene TRBV28, with D perhaps TRBD1 or TRBD2 (5 bases each). The CDR3 length is 11 residues. From germline, CDR1 is MDHEN and CDR2 SYDVKM. Deletions cut 6 bases from V and 10 bases from J, with 10 bases between. CDR3 sequence: CASRLRDEQFF. CDR3 coding DNA: TGTGCCAGCAGACTGAGGGACGAGCAGTTCTTC.

This clone appeared a single time. This rearrangement joins TRBV7-2 to TRBJ2-5, with D possibly being TRBD2 (5 bases). CDR1 and CDR2 (germline): SGHTA, FQGNSA. V lost 4 bases and J 2 bases, leaving 11 bases between the germline ends. CDR3 length: 14 residues. CDR3 bases: TGTGCCAGCAGCTCGGACTGGGCTCAAGAGACCCAGTACTTC. It specifies CASSSDWAQETQYF.

By sample share, this clone is medium-sized (0.01 to 0.1%). The chain carries TRBV9 and TRBJ1-1; D not certain. Germline V gene data show CDR1 as SGDLS and CDR2 as YYNGEE. V lost 4 bases and J 4 bases, leaving 5 bases between the germline ends. The CDR3 is made up of 11 amino acids. The CDR3 DNA reads TGTGCCAGCAGCCCTCTCACTGAAGCTTTCTTT. This sequence encodes CASSPLTEAFF.

The chain carries TRBV6-4 and TRBJ2-1; possible D gene TRBD2, 5 bases. The V end lost 0 bases, the J end lost 9 bases, and 12 bases lay between the germline ends. There are 14 residues in the CDR3. Per the germline V gene, CDR1 is MRHNA and CDR2 is SNTAGT. As DNA, the CDR3 is TGTGCCAGCAGTGACTCTGAGGGAGCTAGTGAGCAGTTCTTC. Translated, it gives CASSDSEGASEQFF.

This chain uses TRBV7-3 with TRBJ2-7; maybe TRBD1 (8 bases). Germline loops: CDR1 SGHTA, CDR2 FQGTGA. V lost 6 bases to trimming and J lost 2 bases, with 14 bases between them. The CDR3 is 14 residues long. Written as DNA, the CDR3 is TGTGCCAGCAGTAAACAGGGGGGGGCCTACGAGCAGTACTTC. Amino acid sequence: CASSKQGGAYEQYF. The full variable domain, in which reference TRBV7-3 and TRBJ2-7 provide the parts outside the CDR3, is GAGVSQTPSNKVTEKGKYVELRCDPISGHTALYWYRQSLGQGPEFLIYFQGTGAADDSGLPNDRFFAVRPEGSVSTLKIQRTERGDSAVYLCASSKQGGAYEQYFGPGTRLTVT.

This chain uses TRBV11-2 with TRBJ2-7; D unresolved. This CDR3 spans 14 amino acids. The germline V gene has CDR1 SGHAT and CDR2 FQNNGV. V lost 0 bases and J lost 1, with 7 bases in between. The CDR3 is CASSLDTHSYEQYF. The CDR3, as DNA: TGTGCCAGCAGCTTAGATACACATTCCTACGAGCAGTACTTC.

The chain couples TRBV12-5 to TRBJ2-2; possible D gene TRBD2, 5 bases. The CDR3 extends over 14 amino acids. V lost 6 bases to trimming and J lost 0 bases, with 8 bases between them. The germline CDR1 and CDR2 sequences are LGHNT and FRNRAP. CDR3 coding DNA: TGTGCTAGTGGCCAGGACTCGAACACCGGGGAGCTGTTTTTT. Translated, it gives CASGQDSNTGELFF. Full variable domain (missing parts from reference TRBV12-5 and TRBJ2-2): DARVTQTPRHKVTEMGQEVTMRCQPILGHNTVFWYRQTMMQGLELLAYFRNRAPLDDSGMPKDRFSAEMPDATLATLKIQPSEPRDSAVYFCASGQDSNTGELFFGEGSRLTVL.

The CDR3, as DNA: TGTGCCAGCAACCCACAGGGGGGCTATGGCTACACCTTC. Translated: CASNPQGGYGYTF. The chain uses TRBV2 and TRBJ1-2; 8 bases agree with TRBD1. V lost 7 bases, J lost 4 bases, and 5 bases stayed unmatched. Germline lookup yields CDR1 SNHLY and CDR2 FYNNEI. This CDR3 has 13 amino acids.

V and J are TRBV6-4 and TRBJ2-2, with TRBD2 identical over 7 bases. There are 14 residues in the CDR3. V lost 6 bases, J lost 5 bases, and 6 bases stayed unmatched. Per germline, CDR1 MRHNA and CDR2 SNTAGT. In DNA form, the CDR3 reads TGTGCCAGCAGCATGGGGGGGGAGACCGGGGAGCTGTTTTTT. Encoded protein: CASSMGGETGELFF.

In its sample, this clone was seen once. The chain uses TRBV10-2 and TRBJ2-7; 7 nucleotides align to TRBD1. The germline CDR1 and CDR2 sequences are WSHSY and SAAADI. V trimming: 6 bases; J trimming: 3 bases; junction bases outside the gene matches: 8. This CDR3 has 14 residues. CDR3 protein: CASRQDRSFYEQYF. CDR3 coding DNA: TGCGCCAGCAGGCAGGACAGGTCATTCTACGAGCAGTACTTC.

V is TRBV4-2 and J is TRBJ2-5; D uncertain. Per the germline V gene, CDR1 is LGHNA and CDR2 is YNFKEQ. This CDR3 region has 11 residues. V shed 4 bases and J shed 4 bases, with 4 bases lying between them. CDR3 bases: TGTGCCAGCAGCCTAGCAGAGACCCAGTACTTC. It codes for CASSLAETQYF.

This clone was seen once. The chain carries TRBV19 and TRBJ2-3, with TRBD2 matching over 7 bases. After removal of 6 bases from V and 2 bases from J, the junction contained 5 bases not matched to a gene. The CDR3 consists of 14 residues. Germline V gives CDR1 LNHDA, CDR2 SQIVND (reference sequence). In DNA form, the CDR3 reads TGTGCCAGTAGATACGCGGGAGACACAGATACGCAGTATTTT. It encodes CASRYAGDTDTQYF.

The chain employs TRBV18 and TRBJ1-3; a possible D gene is TRBD1 (5 bases). Trimming cost V 3 bases and J 2 bases, with 14 bases left between them. This CDR3 is built from 16 residues. The germline CDR1 and CDR2 sequences are KGHSH and LQKENI. The CDR3 spells CASSPQGGGTGNTIYF. DNA for the CDR3: TGTGCCAGCTCACCGCAGGGCGGCGGGACTGGAAACACCATATATTTT.

On this clone: Other DNA sequences within the sample encode an identical CDR3. The chain links TRBV30 to TRBJ1-5, with TRBD1 as a possible D gene (6 bases). CDR1 is GTSNPN and CDR2 is SVGIG in the germline V gene (reference sequence). The CDR3 loop spans 12 amino acids. Trimming pared 1 base from V and 7 bases from J, leaving 8 bases between. The CDR3 nucleotides read TGTGCCTGGAGTGGGACAGACCAGCCCCAGCATTTT. Encoded protein: CAWSGTDQPQHF.

J is TRBJ2-7 and V is TRBV9, with D tentatively TRBD1 (5 bases). The length of the CDR3 is 12 residues. With 3 bases removed from V and 6 bases from J, the gap between germline ends came to 10 bases. CDR1 and CDR2 from the germline V gene are SGDLS and YYNGEE. The CDR3 sequence is CASSGQGSEQYF. The DNA of the CDR3 is TGTGCCAGCAGCGGTCAGGGCTCCGAGCAGTACTTC.

By frequency in the sample, this clone is medium-sized. The chain joins TRBV5-5 to TRBJ2-5; D gene unclear. The V and J ends lost 2 bases and 4 bases respectively, with 9 bases between them. This CDR3 comprises 13 residues. Germline loops: CDR1 SGHKS, CDR2 YYEKEE (reference sequence). The CDR3 DNA follows: TGTGCCAGCAGCTTTCAGAGCTTAGAGACCCAGTACTTC. Its protein product is CASSFQSLETQYF.

V is TRBV6-5 and J is TRBJ2-7; the match to TRBD1 covers 8 bases. J gave up 6 bases and V 5 bases, and 3 bases lay outside the gene matches. The V gene's germline CDR1 is MNHEY and CDR2 SVGAGI. The CDR3 runs 12 residues. The CDR3 reads CASSPDRAEQYF. CDR3 nucleotides: TGTGCCAGCAGTCCGGACAGGGCCGAGCAGTACTTC.

The chain uses TRBV10-3 and TRBJ2-1; the match to TRBD2 covers 11 bases. The CDR3 extends over 14 amino acids. Looked up from germline, CDR1 is ENHRY and CDR2 is SYGVKD. J lost 8 bases, V lost 6 bases, and 6 bases had no gene match. CDR3 loop: CAIRIAGGSDEQFF. CDR3 in DNA: TGTGCCATCAGAATAGCGGGAGGGTCGGATGAGCAGTTCTTC.

The V gene is TRBV30, the J gene TRBJ2-3; a weak D match, TRBD1 (6 bases). Germline CDR1 GTSNPN, CDR2 SVGIG (reference sequence). This CDR3 is 14 amino acids long. With 0 bases removed from V and 4 bases from J, the gap between germline ends came to 11 bases. CDR3 in amino acids: CAWSVGRGSDTQYF. The CDR3 bases are TGTGCCTGGAGTGTAGGCAGGGGATCAGATACGCAGTATTTT.

V usage is TRBV19 and J usage is TRBJ2-1; 10 nucleotides match TRBD2. V was pared by 3 bases and J by 7 bases, with 6 bases of the junction left unmatched. Germline lookup yields CDR1 LNHDA and CDR2 SQIVND (reference sequence). The CDR3 is 15 amino acids. In nucleotides, the CDR3 is TGTGCCAGTAGTATCTCTAGCGGGAGAACTAATGAGCAGTTCTTC. Its translation: CASSISSGRTNEQFF.

The rearrangement uses TRBV5-4 and TRBJ2-5; maybe TRBD1 (5 bases). This CDR3 is built from 14 residues. From germline, CDR1 is SGHNT and CDR2 YYREEE (reference sequence). V gave up 1 base and J gave up 5 bases, with 12 bases separating them. Here the CDR3 reads CASSLTRVEETQYF. DNA of the CDR3: TGTGCCAGCAGCTTGACCAGGGTTGAGGAGACCCAGTACTTC. The whole variable domain, remainder taken from reference TRBV5-4 and TRBJ2-5, is ETGVTQSPTHLIKTRGQQVTLRCSSQSGHNTVSWYQQALGQGPQFIFQYYREEENGRGNFPPRFSGLQFPNYSSELNVNALELDDSALYLCASSLTRVEETQYFGPGTRLLVL.

The table lists this clone with a few counts. The chain combines TRBV7-8 with TRBJ2-7; D is undetermined. The CDR3 covers 13 residues. The germline V and J ends were trimmed by 2 bases and 0 bases, with 5 bases remaining between them. CDR1 and CDR2 (germline): SGHVS, FQNEAQ. DNA of the CDR3: TGTGCCAGCAGCTTAACCAGCTCCTACGAGCAGTACTTC. It specifies CASSLTSSYEQYF. The variable domain in full, with the rest retrieved from reference TRBV7-8 and TRBJ2-7, is GAGVSQSPRYKVAKRGQDVALRCDPISGHVSLFWYQQALGQGPEFLTYFQNEAQLDKSGLPSDRFFAERPEGSVSTLKIQRTQQEDSAVYLCASSLTSSYEQYFGPGTRLTVT.

Regarding this clone: The same CDR3 arises from other DNA sequences in this sample as well. This sequence joins TRBV30 and TRBJ1-1; D might be TRBD1 (5 bases). This CDR3 contains 14 residues. The V gene's germline CDR1 is GTSNPN and CDR2 SVGIG (reference sequence). Trimming pared 0 bases from V and 9 bases from J, leaving 17 bases between. This CDR3 reads CAWSVPDRALQAFF. The CDR3 DNA reads TGTGCCTGGAGTGTACCCGACAGAGCCCTACAAGCTTTCTTT.

This clone was seen a single time. The chain has TRBV6-5 and TRBJ1-2; D is undetermined. V lost 7 bases to trimming and J lost 5 bases, with 14 bases between them. Per the germline V gene, CDR1 is MNHEY and CDR2 is SVGAGI. The CDR3 is 13 residues long. The CDR3 DNA sequence: TGTGCCAGCACCACTACTGGATTATATGGCTACACCTTC. Translated: CASTTTGLYGYTF.

This chain's CDR3 is CASSTRTQKLFF. The DNA for the CDR3 is TGTGCCAGCAGCACAAGGACGCAAAAACTGTTTTTT. The V gene is TRBV6-6, the J gene TRBJ1-4; D ambiguous. Looked up from germline, CDR1 is MNHNY and CDR2 is SVGAGI (reference sequence). The CDR3 is made up of 12 amino acids. Trimming cost V 6 bases and J 9 bases, with 11 bases left between them.

CDR3 amino acids: CAWSRTGGDTIYF. DNA of the CDR3: TGTGCCTGGAGTCGCACAGGGGGGGACACCATATATTTT. This chain connects TRBV30 to TRBJ1-3; 8 positions match TRBD1. The V gene's germline CDR1 is GTSNPN and CDR2 SVGIG (reference sequence). V dropped 2 bases and J dropped 8; count of bases not matched to a gene: 5. The CDR3 spans 13 residues.

The V call is TRBV27, the J call TRBJ1-3; TRBD1 might be the D (5 bases). The CDR3 extends over 14 amino acids. Germline V gene sequence: CDR1 MNHEY, CDR2 SMNVEV (reference sequence). Between the trimmed V and J ends, which lost 5 bases and 0 bases, there was a span of 8 bases. This CDR3 reads CASSPGTSGNTIYF. CDR3 bases: TGTGCCAGCAGTCCGGGGACCTCTGGAAACACCATATATTTT.

The rearrangement links TRBV27 to TRBJ1-4; 7 bases map to TRBD1. CDR3 length equals 15 residues. Germline CDR1 is MNHEY and CDR2 is SMNVEV (reference sequence). Trimming cost V 6 bases and J 4 bases; bases outside gene matches: 8. As DNA, the CDR3 is TGTGCCAGCAGCCTGAGGGACAGAGATAATGAAAAACTGTTTTTT. It is translated as CASSLRDRDNEKLFF.

The chain couples TRBV5-1 to TRBJ2-7; D is tentatively TRBD1 or TRBD2 (5 bases each). The CDR3 sequence is 15 residues long. Per germline, CDR1 SGHRS and CDR2 YFSETQ. V was clipped by 5 bases and J by 2 bases, with 17 bases between them. CDR3 region: CASSIEGTSTYEQYF. The CDR3 bases are TGCGCCAGCAGTATCGAGGGGACGTCCACCTACGAGCAGTACTTC. Filled out from reference TRBV5-1 and TRBJ2-7, the complete variable domain reads KAGVTQTPRYLIKTRGQQVTLSCSPISGHRSVSWYQQTPGQGLQFLFEYFSETQRNKGNFPGRFSGRQFSNSRSEMNVSTLELGDSALYLCASSIEGTSTYEQYFGPGTRLTVT.

This clone was counted between two and nine times. This chain joins TRBV7-2 and TRBJ1-2; TRBD1 might be the D (6 bases). CDR1 is SGHTA and CDR2 is FQGNSA in the germline V gene. V was cut by 5 bases and J by 0 bases, with 22 bases left in between. The CDR3 runs 18 residues. The CDR3: CASSLSPGTLYSNYGYTF. The CDR3 region has the DNA TGTGCCAGCAGCCTGAGCCCCGGGACACTCTATTCTAACTATGGCTACACCTTC.

The V and J genes are TRBV28 and TRBJ1-2; 11 bases are shared with TRBD1. The germline V gene encodes CDR1 MDHEN and CDR2 SYDVKM. J was trimmed by 4 bases and V by 6 bases; bases with no gene match: 7. CDR3 size: 15 residues. CDR3 coding DNA: TGTGCCAGCAGACCCTGGACAGGGGGCGCCTATGGCTACACCTTC. It yields the protein CASRPWTGGAYGYTF.